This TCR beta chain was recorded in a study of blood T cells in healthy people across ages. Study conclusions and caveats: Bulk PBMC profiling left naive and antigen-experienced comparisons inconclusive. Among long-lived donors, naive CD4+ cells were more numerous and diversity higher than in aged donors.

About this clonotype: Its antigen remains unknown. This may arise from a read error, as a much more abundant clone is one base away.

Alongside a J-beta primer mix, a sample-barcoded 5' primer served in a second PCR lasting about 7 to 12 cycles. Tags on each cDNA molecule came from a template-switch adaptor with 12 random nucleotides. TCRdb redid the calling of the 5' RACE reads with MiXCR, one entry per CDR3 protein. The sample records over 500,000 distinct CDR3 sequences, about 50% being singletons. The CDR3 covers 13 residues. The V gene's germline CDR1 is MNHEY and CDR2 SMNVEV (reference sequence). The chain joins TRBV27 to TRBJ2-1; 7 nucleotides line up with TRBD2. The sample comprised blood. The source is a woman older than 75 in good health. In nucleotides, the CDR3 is TGTGCCAGCAGTTCCAGGGACTACGATGAGCAGTTCTTC. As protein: CASSSRDYDEQFF.